This T cell receptor (beta chain) is drawn from a study of T cells after yellow fever vaccination. For TCR, cDNA came from 5'RACE template switching, which added a universal primer site and UMIs. TCRdb processed the 5' RACE reads anew with MiXCR; each CDR3 protein has one entry. The data hold a few hundred thousand distinct CDR3 sequences, with around 19% observed a single time. Remarks on this clonotype: Its target is not known.

Study conclusions and caveats: The CD4 compartment and the CD8 compartment contained a small share of clonotypes in common. The booster response re-showed most primary clones: roughly 97% CD4, more than 80% CD8.

CDR3 size: 14 residues. V dropped 2 bases and J dropped 8; count of bases not matched to a gene: 5. Sequencing used PBMCs, obtained before the yellow fever booster vaccination. The chain couples TRBV12-3 or TRBV12-4 to TRBJ2-2; 7 bases fit TRBD1. The receptor was isolated from a man aged 18 to 29 who received the YFV17D yellow fever vaccine. Here the CDR3 reads CASSLSDRVGELFF. The DNA for the CDR3 is TGTGCCAGCAGTTTAAGTGACAGGGTAGGGGAGCTGTTTTTT.